This T cell receptor beta chain originates from a study of radiotherapy plus CTLA-4 blockade in lung cancer. Study findings and constraints: In blood, after radiotherapy plus ipilimumab, tumor-derived TCR clones expanded.

CDR1 MNHEY and CDR2 SVGAGI come from the germline V gene. The length of the CDR3 is 14 residues. V gave up 5 bases and J gave up 1 base; unmatched junction bases: 1. Regarding this clone: Its antigen is undetermined.

Sequenced by immunoSEQ multiplex PCR; TCRdb stores in-frame clones only, minus some. Among about 77,000 clones listed, nearly 75% were seen once. This TCR derives from a human donor with non-small cell lung cancer whose response to radiotherapy plus ipilimumab could not be evaluated. This chain connects TRBV6-5 to TRBJ1-3, with 8 bases identical to TRBD1. The specimen comprised peripheral blood, sampled from a patient treated with radiotherapy plus ipilimumab. The CDR3 loop is CASSTGGSGNTIYF. DNA for the CDR3: TGTGCCAGCAGTACAGGGGGGTCTGGAAACACCATATATTTT.